A selection of T cell receptor beta chains follows, all from one sample in a study of T cell responses to AZD1222 COVID-19 vaccine. Measured with immunoSEQ multiplex PCR; TCRdb has only the in-frame clones, and not every one. The sample shows about 150,000 clones, 90% of them seen only once. Specimen: peripheral blood, collected 28 days after the second AZD1222 dose. These receptors were taken from an adult who received the AZD1222 COVID-19 vaccine. The CDR3 runs from the conserved cysteine through the conserved F or W. Fields, in order: J gene, V gene, clone size, D gene, CDR3 protein, CDR3 DNA. D genes are given only for firm matches. Clone size is shown for a subset of rows, as once, few, many or a class of expanded clone.

>TRBJ1-2|TRBV29-1|NA|NA
CSVGTGTKIREDNYGYTF
TGCAGCGTTGGAACAGGGACCAAGATTAGAGAAGATAACTATGGCTACACCTTC
>TRBJ2-3|TRBV18|NA|NA
CASSPTQGSTDTQYF
TGTGCCAGCTCACCGACTCAGGGGAGCACAGATACGCAGTATTTT
>TRBJ1-5|TRBV24-1|NA|TRBD1
CATSDTRQGAFNQPQHF
TGTGCCACCAGTGACACTCGCCAGGGGGCGTTCAATCAGCCCCAGCATTTT
>TRBJ2-5|TRBV11-2|NA|TRBD2
CASSLGRAGGPSEVETQYF
TGTGCCAGCAGCTTAGGAAGGGCGGGAGGGCCCTCAGAGGTAGAGACCCAGTACTTC
>TRBJ2-5|TRBV11-2|NA|NA
CASSLSWVETQYF
TGTGCCAGCAGCTTATCCTGGGTAGAGACCCAGTACTTC
>TRBJ2-5|TRBV4-1|NA|NA
CASSHEVAAPQETQYF
TGCGCCAGCAGCCATGAGGTAGCGGCTCCCCAAGAGACCCAGTACTTC
>TRBJ2-1|TRBV9|NA|NA
CASSVDLNEQFF
TGTGCCAGCAGCGTAGACTTGAATGAGCAGTTCTTC
>TRBJ2-7|TRBV29-1|NA|NA
CSVTQPGRRSYEQYF
TGCAGCGTCACGCAACCGGGACGACGCTCCTACGAGCAGTACTTC
>TRBJ1-4|TRBV19|once|TRBD1
CASSPGQGVGEKLFF
TGTGCCAGTAGTCCTGGACAGGGAGTCGGCGAAAAACTGTTTTTT
>TRBJ1-1|TRBV29-1|NA|TRBD1
CSPPEGQAMNTEAFF
TGCAGCCCCCCCGAGGGACAGGCCATGAACACTGAAGCTTTCTTT
>TRBJ2-5|TRBV29-1|NA|TRBD1
CSVRTGGQETQYF
TGCAGCGTTAGGACAGGGGGCCAAGAGACCCAGTACTTC
>TRBJ1-1|TRBV10-3|few|NA
CAISNEALNTEAFF
TGTGCCATCTCGAACGAGGCTCTGAACACTGAAGCTTTCTTT
>TRBJ2-7|TRBV7-2|NA|TRBD2
CASSLHPAGGPYEQYF
TGTGCCAGCAGCTTACATCCGGCGGGGGGCCCCTACGAGCAGTACTTC
>TRBJ1-6|TRBV19|once|NA
CASSIQLLNSPLHF
TGTGCCAGTAGTATCCAGCTGCTCAATTCACCCCTCCACTTT
>TRBJ1-1|TRBV10-3|NA|TRBD1
CAISDDRDTEAFF
TGTGCCATCAGTGACGACAGGGACACTGAAGCTTTCTTT
>TRBJ2-3|TRBV19|NA|NA
CASSIIGRTDTQYF
TGTGCCAGTAGTATCATAGGGAGGACAGATACGCAGTATTTT
>TRBJ2-6|TRBV4-3|few|TRBD1
CASSQDGTGAAGANVLTF
TGCGCCAGCAGCCAAGATGGGACAGGGGCTGCTGGGGCCAACGTCCTGACTTTC
>TRBJ2-7|TRBV30|NA|TRBD1
CAWSGGTGGYYEQYF
TGTGCCTGGAGTGGGGGGACAGGGGGCTACTACGAGCAGTACTTC
>TRBJ1-6|TRBV3-1/TRBV3-2|NA|TRBD1
CASSLRQGGSPLHF
TGTGCCAGCAGCCTCCGACAGGGTGGTTCACCCCTCCACTTT
>TRBJ1-2|TRBV10-3|NA|NA
CAITPSTRGWTNYGYTF
TGTGCCATCACCCCAAGTACCAGGGGTTGGACTAACTATGGCTACACCTTC
>TRBJ1-4|TRBV2|NA|TRBD1
CASRPTGTEGGKLFF
TGTGCCAGCAGACCCACCGGGACAGAGGGTGGGAAACTGTTTTTT
>TRBJ1-2|TRBV6-2/TRBV6-3|NA|NA
CASSLRQSGQPYGYTF
TGTGCCAGCAGTCTAAGACAATCGGGACAACCCTATGGCTACACCTTC
>TRBJ1-4|TRBV5-1|once|NA
CASSDPGDEKLFF
TGCGCCAGCAGCGACCCGGGGGATGAAAAACTGTTTTTT
>TRBJ1-5|TRBV5-4|NA|NA
CASSSPGRVNQPQHF
TGTGCCAGCAGCTCCCCGGGTAGGGTCAATCAGCCCCAGCATTTT
>TRBJ2-5|TRBV19|NA|NA
CASRGWGGGLQETQYF
TGTGCCTCCCGAGGGTGGGGTGGGGGACTTCAAGAGACCCAGTACTTC
>TRBJ1-6|TRBV3-1/TRBV3-2|few|NA
CASSLLREGRGWSPLHF
TGTGCCAGCAGCCTCCTACGGGAGGGACGGGGTTGGTCACCCCTCCACTTT
>TRBJ1-3|TRBV28|once|NA
CASSTSWIFGNTIYF
TGTGCCAGCAGTACTTCCTGGATTTTTGGAAACACCATATATTTT
>TRBJ1-4|TRBV5-1|NA|TRBD1
CASSLGLTGNNEKLFF
TGCGCCAGCAGTTTAGGACTGACAGGGAATAATGAAAAACTGTTTTTT
>TRBJ1-2|TRBV7-9|NA|NA
CASSPRGGNYGYTF
TGTGCCAGCAGCCCGAGGGGGGGCAACTATGGCTACACCTTC
>TRBJ1-4|TRBV2|once|NA
CASSEWTVLFF
TGTGCCAGCAGTGAATGGACAGTACTGTTTTTT
>TRBJ1-5|TRBV6-5|NA|NA
CASSTGFGNQPQHF
TGTGCCAGCAGCACGGGGTTCGGGAATCAGCCCCAGCATTTT
>TRBJ1-5|TRBV30|NA|NA
CAWSPGSGNQPQHF
TGTGCCTGGAGCCCAGGGTCTGGCAATCAGCCCCAGCATTTT
>TRBJ2-7|TRBV4-2|many|TRBD2
CASSQDGSGSNEQYF
TGTGCCAGCAGCCAAGATGGCAGCGGGAGTAACGAGCAGTACTTC
>TRBJ1-4|TRBV18|NA|NA
CASSTNREKLFF
TGTGCCAGCTCAACGAATCGGGAAAAACTGTTTTTT
>TRBJ1-5|TRBV12-3/TRBV12-4|NA|TRBD1
CASSDTGVQPQHF
TGTGCCAGCAGCGATACAGGGGTTCAGCCCCAGCATTTT
>TRBJ2-7|TRBV3-1/TRBV3-2|NA|NA
CASSLRGGWYEQYF
TGTGCCAGCAGCCTTAGGGGGGGCTGGTACGAGCAGTACTTC
>TRBJ1-2|TRBV6-5|NA|NA
CASSYSSAGYYGYTF
TGTGCCAGCAGTTACTCGAGCGCGGGATACTATGGCTACACCTTC
>TRBJ2-7|TRBV11-2|NA|TRBD2
CASSLVALAGAYEQYF
TGTGCCAGCAGCTTAGTAGCACTAGCGGGAGCCTACGAGCAGTACTTC
>TRBJ2-7|TRBV7-6|NA|NA
CASSLGGAGGPYEQYF
TGTGCCAGCAGCTTAGGCGGGGCAGGGGGACCCTACGAGCAGTACTTC
>TRBJ1-4|TRBV25-1|NA|NA
CASSVTTPTNEKLFF
TGTGCCAGCAGTGTTACCACCCCAACTAATGAAAAACTGTTTTTT
>TRBJ2-5|TRBV5-1|NA|NA
CASSLAGYQETQYF
TGCGCCAGCAGCTTGGCGGGGTACCAAGAGACCCAGTACTTC
>TRBJ2-1|TRBV7-9|NA|TRBD2
CASSQTSGYNEQFF
TGTGCCAGCAGTCAGACTAGCGGCTACAATGAGCAGTTCTTC
>TRBJ1-5|TRBV28|NA|NA
CASSTSQGINQPQHF
TGTGCCAGCAGTACATCCCAGGGGATCAATCAGCCCCAGCATTTT
>TRBJ1-3|TRBV19|once|NA
CASSVSLLSSSGNTIYF
TGTGCCAGTAGTGTAAGTTTGTTGAGCAGCTCTGGAAACACCATATATTTT
>TRBJ1-2|TRBV29-1|NA|NA
CSVDGSRGGYTF
TGCAGCGTTGATGGGTCGAGAGGTGGCTACACCTTC
>TRBJ1-1|TRBV12-3/TRBV12-4|NA|NA
CASRLQGNTEAFF
TGTGCCAGCAGACTTCAAGGTAACACTGAAGCTTTCTTT
>TRBJ1-2|TRBV5-1|NA|TRBD1
CASSSLDRPSGYTF
TGCGCCAGCAGCTCATTGGACAGGCCGTCTGGCTACACCTTC